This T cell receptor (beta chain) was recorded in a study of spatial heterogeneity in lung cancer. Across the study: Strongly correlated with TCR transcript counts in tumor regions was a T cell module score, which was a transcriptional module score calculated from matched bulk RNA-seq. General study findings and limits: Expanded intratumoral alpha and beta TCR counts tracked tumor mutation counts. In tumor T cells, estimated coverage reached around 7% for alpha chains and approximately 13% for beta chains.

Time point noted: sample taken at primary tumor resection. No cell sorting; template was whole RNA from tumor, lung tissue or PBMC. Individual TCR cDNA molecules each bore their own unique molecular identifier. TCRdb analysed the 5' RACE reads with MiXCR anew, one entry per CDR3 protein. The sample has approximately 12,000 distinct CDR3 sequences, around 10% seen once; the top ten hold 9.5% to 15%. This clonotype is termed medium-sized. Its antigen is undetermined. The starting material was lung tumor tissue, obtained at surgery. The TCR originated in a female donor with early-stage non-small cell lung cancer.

CDR3 in amino acids: CSARKVPHVTGELFF. CDR3 bases: TGCAGTGCTAGGAAGGTTCCGCATGTCACCGGGGAGCTGTTTTTT. The chain employs TRBV20-1 and TRBJ2-2; D unclear. V lost 3 bases and J lost 4, with 15 bases in between. The CDR3 sequence is 15 residues long. Germline loops: CDR1 DFQATT, CDR2 SNEGSKA (reference sequence).